Sequencing of this TCR beta chain was carried out in a study of blood T cell repertoires in COVID-19. In the study overall: Samples came from the United States, Italy and Spain, spanning acute and convalescent COVID-19. The cDNA or gDNA used as material had been derived from T cells, B-cell-depleted T cells, or PBMCs.

The data were produced by immunoSEQ multiplex PCR, yet TCRdb's version contains in-frame clones alone and is incomplete. There are just over 250,000 clones in the sample; over 80% occur only once, and roughly 10% lies in the top ten. Enrollment of patients from Seattle took place during active infection, with longitudinal follow-up. This CDR3 has 16 amino acids. Germline trimming cut 0 bases from V and 6 bases from J; bases unmatched to any gene: 9. CDR1 and CDR2 (germline): KGHSH, LQKENI. Specimen: peripheral blood. This chain links TRBV18 with TRBJ1-2; TRBD1 matches at 8 bases. This sequence was found in a woman in her sixties or seventies with COVID-19, enrolled during active disease. The CDR3 protein is CASSPPGQVFGNGYTF. In DNA, the CDR3 is TGTGCCAGCTCACCACCGGGACAGGTCTTTGGAAATGGCTACACCTTC.